A selection of T cell receptor beta chains follows, all from one sample in a study of T cells in Graves' hyperthyroidism and ophthalmopathy. TCRdb passed the multiplex PCR reads through MiXCR, listing each CDR3 protein once. This table has about 59,000 distinct CDR3 sequences, around 50% appearing once. The sample consisted of blood. Receptors were obtained from a woman in her sixties with Graves' ophthalmopathy. Both conserved end residues are part of each CDR3. A D gene is named only where the DNA matches it firmly. For some rows the clone size is stated as once, few or many, or as a class when expanded; others skip it.

>many|TRBJ2-2|TRBD2|TRBV4-2
CASSQGRGLAGVTGELFF
TGTGCCAGCAGCCAAGGAAGAGGACTAGCGGGTGTCACCGGGGAGCTGTTTTTT
>.|TRBJ2-2|TRBD1|TRBV6-2/TRBV6-3
CAGSYFRDSYTGEPFF
TGTGCCGGCAGTTACTTCCGGGACAGCTACACCGGGGAGCCGTTTTTT
>.|TRBJ1-2|TRBD1|TRBV7-6
CASSVGQGGGYTF
TGTGCCAGCAGCGTAGGGCAGGGGGGAGGCTACACCTTC
>many|TRBJ2-7|.|TRBV5-5
CASSARDWPYEQYF
TGTGCCAGCAGCGCCCGGGACTGGCCCTACGAGCAGTACTTC
>.|TRBJ2-7|TRBD2|TRBV20-1
CSARARAGGLYEQYF
TGCAGTGCTAGAGCTAGAGCGGGAGGACTCTACGAGCAGTACTTC
>many|TRBJ2-2|.|TRBV5-1
CASSLVAVANTGELFF
TGCGCCAGCAGCTTGGTCGCAGTTGCGAACACCGGGGAGCTGTTTTTT
>medium-sized|TRBJ2-7|.|TRBV20-1
CSANRDNFYEQYF
TGCAGTGCAAACCGGGACAACTTCTACGAGCAGTACTTC
>once|TRBJ2-1|TRBD2|TRBV10-2
CASSYSDRDELAGGYNEQFF
TGCGCCAGCTCATATTCGGACAGGGACGAACTAGCGGGGGGATACAATGAGCAGTTCTTC
>.|TRBJ2-7|.|TRBV4-2
CAGSQDRVYEQYF
TGTGCCGGCAGCCAAGACCGTGTTTACGAGCAGTACTTC
>many|TRBJ2-1|TRBD2|TRBV20-1
CSALTSGSLRHEQFF
TGCAGTGCCCTAACTAGCGGGAGTCTTCGGCATGAGCAGTTCTTC
>.|TRBJ2-7|TRBD1|TRBV4-3
CASSQGGRGLSYEQYF
TGCGCCAGCAGCCAAGGGGGCAGGGGGTTAAGCTACGAGCAGTACTTC
>once|TRBJ2-3|TRBD2|TRBV20-1
CSARESGLAADTQYF
TGCAGTGCTAGAGAGTCGGGACTAGCGGCAGATACGCAGTATTTT
>.|TRBJ2-7|TRBD2|TRBV4-1
CASSRAVAGGGEQYF
TGTGCCAGCAGCAGAGCCGTAGCGGGAGGAGGGGAGCAGTACTTC
>.|TRBJ2-2|TRBD1|TRBV6-1
CASNGQGHGELFF
TGTGCCAGCAATGGACAGGGACACGGGGAGCTGTTTTTT
>.|TRBJ1-6|TRBD1|TRBV7-3
CASSLGQENSPLHF
TGTGCCAGCAGCCTGGGACAGGAGAATTCACCCCTCCACTTT
>.|TRBJ2-3|TRBD2|TRBV25-1
CASSELPLAGTDTQYF
TGTGCCAGCAGTGAATTACCCCTAGCGGGCACAGATACGCAGTATTTT
>many|TRBJ2-7|TRBD1|TRBV30
CAWSYGTDVYEQYF
TGTGCCTGGAGCTACGGGACAGACGTCTACGAGCAGTACTTC
>many|TRBJ2-3|.|TRBV4-1
CASSQDSLGLSTDTQYF
TGCGCCAGCAGCCAAGACTCGTTGGGACTGAGCACAGATACGCAGTATTTT
>.|TRBJ1-1|TRBD1|TRBV19
CASSRRGRGSEAFF
TGTGCCAGCTCGAGGAGGGGGCGTGGTTCTGAGGCTTTCTTT
>many|TRBJ2-7|TRBD1|TRBV3-1
CASSQDFGTANSYEQYF
TGTGCCAGCAGCCAAGATTTTGGGACAGCCAACTCCTACGAGCAGTACTTC
>.|TRBJ1-1|.|TRBV11-1
CASSFAQGNTEAFF
TGTGCCAGCAGCTTCGCCCAGGGAAACACTGAAGCTTTCTTT
>.|TRBJ2-7|.|TRBV13
CASSLGHGYEQCF
TGTGCCAGCAGCTTAGGCCACGGGTACGAGCAGTGCTTC
>.|TRBJ2-3|.|TRBV15
CATSRPLSGGHRLADTQYF
TGTGCCACCAGCAGACCCCTGAGTGGGGGACACAGACTCGCAGATACGCAGTATTTT
>once|TRBJ1-5|.|TRBV5-1
CASSLEAGNQPQHF
TGCGCCAGCAGCTTGGAGGCAGGCAATCAGCCCCAGCATTTT
>many|TRBJ2-3|TRBD2|TRBV20-1
CSARPLAGRTDTQYF
TGCAGTGCTAGGCCCCTAGCGGGACGCACAGATACGCAGTATTTT
>.|TRBJ2-3|.|TRBV9
CASSAGGGRTSTDTQYF
TGTGCCAGCAGCGCTGGGGGGGGGCGAACTAGCACAGATACGCAGTACTTT
>.|TRBJ1-5|TRBD1|TRBV10-3
CAISDRENQPQHF
TGTGCCATCAGCGACAGGGAGAATCAGCCCCAGCATTTT
>.|TRBJ1-1|.|TRBV19
CASDGGLGSWNTEAFF
TGTGCCAGCGACGGGGGACTTGGATCCTGGAACACTGAAGCTTTCTTT
>many|TRBJ2-1|TRBD2|TRBV6-6
CASSLVAGGRYNEQFF
TGTGCCAGCAGTCTAGTAGCGGGGGGGCGGTACAATGAGCAGTTCTTC
>medium-sized|TRBJ2-7|TRBD1|TRBV19
CASHGTGDAYEQYF
TGTGCCAGTCACGGGACAGGGGACGCCTACGAGCAGTACTTC
>.|TRBJ1-1|.|TRBV6-5
CATFGIGDGGAEAFF
TGTGCCACATTTGGCATAGGGGACGGGGGTGCTGAAGCTTTCTTT
>.|TRBJ2-7|TRBD2|TRBV6-1
CASRIGLADEQYF
TGTGCCAGCAGGATCGGACTAGCGGACGAGCAGTACTTC
>many|TRBJ2-3|TRBD2|TRBV24-1
CATSDLVAGAGYGTQYF
TGTGCCACCAGTGATTTGGTTGCGGGAGCGGGCTATGGTACGCAGTATTTT
>.|TRBJ2-7|TRBD2|TRBV7-9
CASSVTSGGAYEQYF
TGTGCCAGCAGCGTGACTAGCGGGGGGGCATACGAGCAGTACTTC
>many|TRBJ2-3|TRBD2|TRBV5-1
CASSLVLAGTTDTQYF
TGCGCCAGCAGCTTAGTACTAGCGGGGACCACAGATACGCAGTATTTT
>.|TRBJ2-1|.|TRBV19
CASSGRRGRYNEQFF
TGTGCCAGCAGTGGCCGACGGGGCAGGTACAATGAGCAGTTCTTC
>.|TRBJ2-5|TRBD2|TRBV11-2
CASSRTSDQETQYF
TGTGCCAGCAGCCGGACTAGCGATCAAGAGACCCAGTACTTC
>.|TRBJ1-1|.|TRBV12-3/TRBV12-4
CASSSRAGNTEAFF
TGTGCCAGCAGTTCAAGAGCAGGGAACACTGAAGCTTTCTTT
>many|TRBJ2-7|.|TRBV7-9
CASSLTGYEQYF
TGTGCCAGCAGCTTGACGGGCTACGAGCAGTACTTC
>medium-sized|TRBJ2-5|.|TRBV2
CASSGGAGSSAETQYF
TGTGCCAGCAGTGGGGGGGCGGGATCGTCTGCAGAGACCCAGTACTTC
>many|TRBJ2-7|.|TRBV11-1
CASSLNGEGTYEQYF
TGTGCCAGCAGCCTTAACGGTGAAGGGACCTACGAGCAGTACTTC
>.|TRBJ2-1|TRBD2|TRBV10-3
CAIKGLAGSSYNEQFF
TGTGCCATCAAGGGACTAGCGGGTAGCTCCTACAATGAGCAGTTCTTC
>.|TRBJ2-7|TRBD1|TRBV10-3
CAIMETGTGVICEQYF
TGTGCCATCATGGAAACCGGGACAGGGGTTATATGCGAGCAGTACTTC
>.|TRBJ2-5|.|TRBV4-1
CASSQGGPTQYF
TGCGCCAGCAGCCAAGGGGGCCCAACCCAGTACTTC
>.|TRBJ1-1|.|TRBV4-1
CASMGAGGFF
TGCGCCAGCATGGGAGCGGGGGGTTTCTTT
>.|TRBJ2-3|.|TRBV7-9
CASRLDPGSSTDTQYF
TGTGCCAGCAGGCTGGACCCGGGGTCTAGCACAGATACGCAGTATTTT
>.|TRBJ1-2|TRBD1|TRBV7-4
CASSTALTGDMGSGYTF
TGTGCCAGCAGTACCGCCTTAACAGGGGACATGGGGTCGGGCTACACCTTC
>many|TRBJ2-2|.|TRBV4-2
CASSQGETGELFF
TGTGCCAGCAGCCAAGGGGAAACCGGGGAGCTGTTTTTT
>.|TRBJ2-5|TRBD2|TRBV7-2
CVSSDGLAGQETQYF
TGTGTCAGCAGCGATGGGCTAGCGGGACAAGAGACCCAGTACTTC